These T cell receptor beta chains were read from a single sample in a study of shared clonotypes between healthy human individuals. Produced via immunoSEQ multiplex PCR; TCRdb's table is partial and in-frame only. This table has 2 million to 3 million clones, under 95% appearing once. Sequencing was done on a sample of naive CD4+ T cells from PBMCs. The receptors were sampled from a man aged 18 to 35 in good health. Some clones in this sample may be carry-over from other donors' samples. CDR3s include the opening cysteine and the closing phenylalanine or tryptophan. The D gene is left open where the match is weak. Clone size is given for some rows only: seen once, a few or many times, or a class if the clone is expanded.

TRBJ2-6 - - TRBV28 CASSPRTFSGANVLTF TGTGCCAGCAGTCCGCGCACGTTTTCTGGGGCCAACGTCCTGACTTTC
TRBJ2-5 - TRBD2 TRBV9 CASSEGLAGGETQYF TGTGCCAGCAGCGAGGGACTAGCGGGAGGAGAGACCCAGTACTTC
TRBJ2-3 once TRBD2 TRBV29-1 CSVVRVGSGRGTDTQYF TGCAGCGTTGTCCGCGTGGGTAGCGGGAGAGGGACAGATACGCAGTATTTT
TRBJ1-5 few - TRBV18 CASSPRGRDQPQHF TGTGCCAGCTCACCGCGGGGACGGGATCAGCCCCAGCATTTT
TRBJ2-7 - - TRBV7-8 CASSPRTESSYEQYF TGTGCCAGCAGCCCAAGGACGGAAAGCTCCTACGAGCAGTACTTC
TRBJ2-5 - - TRBV18 CASSAGQKETQYF TGTGCCAGCTCCGCGGGCCAGAAAGAGACCCAGTACTTC
TRBJ2-7 once - TRBV11-2 CASSFSHTTSTYEQYF TGTGCCAGCAGCTTTTCCCATACGACAAGTACCTACGAGCAGTACTTC
TRBJ2-5 - - TRBV29-1 CSVLGGQETQYF TGCAGCGTTTTAGGCGGCCAAGAGACCCAGTACTTC
TRBJ2-1 - - TRBV11-2 CASSHRLSYNEQFF TGTGCCAGCAGCCATAGACTATCGTACAATGAGCAGTTCTTC
TRBJ2-3 - - TRBV25-1 CASTPWAIPITDTQYF TGTGCCAGCACCCCATGGGCAATCCCTATTACAGATACGCAGTATTTT
TRBJ2-7 - TRBD2 TRBV7-2 CASSPRDYFTEQYF TGTGCCAGCAGCCCACGGGACTATTTCACCGAGCAGTACTTC
TRBJ1-5 - - TRBV18 CASSPQAGTASNQPQHF TGTGCCAGCTCACCCCAAGCCGGGACGGCTAGCAATCAGCCCCAGCATTTT
TRBJ1-5 - - TRBV7-8 CASSQDRASNQPQHF TGTGCCAGCAGCCAGGACAGAGCTAGCAATCAGCCCCAGCATTTT
TRBJ2-5 - - TRBV15 CATSRESPRETQYF TGTGCCACCAGCAGAGAATCCCCTAGAGAGACCCAGTACTTC
TRBJ1-6 once - TRBV30 CAWSVPGADNSPLHF TGTGCCTGGAGTGTCCCGGGGGCGGATAATTCACCCCTCCACTTT
TRBJ1-4 - - TRBV5-1 CASSRDGISYEKLFF TGCGCCAGCAGCCGGGATGGGATCTCATATGAAAAACTGTTTTTT
TRBJ2-3 - - TRBV12-5 CASGPEDTQYF TGTGCTAGTGGTCCCGAGGATACGCAGTATTTT
TRBJ2-5 - TRBD2 TRBV9 CASSVRGLAGVEETQYF TGTGCCAGCAGCGTACGGGGACTAGCGGGAGTGGAAGAGACCCAGTACTTC
TRBJ2-5 - TRBD2 TRBV2 CASRGGYGKETQYF TGTGCCAGCCGGGGGGGATACGGAAAAGAGACCCAGTACTTC
TRBJ2-7 - - TRBV27 CASRVTGSGEQYF TGTGCCAGCAGGGTTACAGGGTCGGGCGAGCAGTACTTC
TRBJ2-5 - - TRBV5-4 CASSLEGSSSGTQYF TGTGCCAGCAGCTTGGAGGGCTCCTCGAGTGGGACCCAGTACTTC
TRBJ2-2 - - TRBV15 CATAGGTSTGELFF TGTGCCACGGCTGGGGGGACGAGCACCGGGGAGCTGTTTTTT
TRBJ1-2 few - TRBV7-9 CASSLETNYGYTF TGTGCCAGCAGCTTAGAGACAAACTATGGCTACACCTTC
TRBJ2-6 few - TRBV19 CASSIGGSGANVLTF TGTGCCAGTAGTATAGGCGGCTCTGGGGCCAACGTCCTGACTTTC
TRBJ1-1 - - TRBV28 CASLTRTTEAFF TGTGCCAGCCTAACCCGAACCACTGAAGCTTTCTTT
TRBJ1-2 - - TRBV27 CASRVQVGYGYTF TGTGCCAGCAGGGTGCAGGTGGGCTATGGCTACACCTTC
TRBJ2-1 once TRBD1 TRBV28 CASRSGGTGAYNEQFF TGTGCCAGCAGATCCGGCGGGACAGGGGCCTACAATGAGCAGTTCTTC
TRBJ1-3 once TRBD1 TRBV19 CASRTGGADTIYF TGTGCCAGTCGTACAGGGGGCGCGGACACCATATATTTT
TRBJ2-3 - - TRBV6-6 CASGGPISADTQYF TGTGCCAGCGGGGGGCCAATTAGCGCAGATACGCAGTATTTT
TRBJ1-2 - - TRBV13 CASSLSRGDGYTF TGTGCCAGCAGCTTATCCAGGGGTGACGGCTACACCTTC
TRBJ2-3 - TRBD2 TRBV9 CASSVGLAGAPDTQYF TGTGCCAGCAGCGTAGGGCTAGCGGGAGCCCCAGATACGCAGTATTTT
TRBJ1-1 once - TRBV29-1 CSVEGRAGTEAFF TGCAGCGTTGAAGGAAGGGCAGGGACTGAAGCTTTCTTT
TRBJ2-7 - TRBD2 TRBV2 CASSEARLAGSGNEQYF TGTGCCAGCAGTGAAGCGCGCCTAGCGGGATCTGGAAACGAGCAGTACTTC
TRBJ1-4 - - TRBV18 CASSPGLTINEKLFF TGTGCCAGCTCACCCGGACTGACGATTAATGAAAAACTGTTTTTT
TRBJ2-3 - TRBD1 TRBV10-3 CAINQQGAIDTQYF TGTGCCATCAACCAACAGGGGGCAATAGATACGCAGTATTTT
TRBJ1-5 once - TRBV6-6 CASTGQLSSNQPQHF TGTGCCAGCACCGGACAGTTAAGTAGCAATCAGCCCCAGCATTTT
TRBJ1-4 few TRBD1 TRBV7-9 CASRSTGTGDEKLFF TGTGCCAGCAGGTCGACCGGGACAGGGGATGAAAAACTGTTTTTT
TRBJ2-3 - TRBD2 TRBV5-6 CASSKTSLPTDTQYF TGTGCCAGCAGCAAGACTAGCCTCCCCACAGATACGCAGTATTTT
TRBJ2-3 - TRBD1 TRBV18 CASSPTGTGTYTQYF TGTGCCAGCTCACCGACCGGGACAGGGACTTATACGCAGTATTTT
TRBJ2-1 - TRBD2 TRBV28 CASSLSGLAGVEQFF TGTGCCAGCAGTTTAAGTGGTCTAGCGGGAGTCGAGCAGTTCTTC
TRBJ1-1 - - TRBV7-8 CASSSGSTNTEAFF TGTGCCAGCAGCTCCGGCTCGACTAACACTGAAGCTTTCTTT
TRBJ2-7 - - TRBV7-2 CASSFFAGYEQYF TGTGCCAGCAGCTTCTTCGCGGGTTACGAGCAGTACTTC
TRBJ1-1 - - TRBV7-2 CASSSTPNTEAFF TGTGCCAGCAGCTCAACACCGAACACTGAAGCTTTCTTT
TRBJ1-4 - TRBD1 TRBV28 CASSLWTGGAESGTEKLFF TGTGCCAGCAGTTTATGGACAGGGGGCGCCGAGTCGGGCACAGAAAAACTGTTTTTT
TRBJ2-7 - TRBD2 TRBV9 CASSVEPTGGIHEQYF TGTGCCAGCAGCGTAGAACCAACGGGAGGCATCCACGAGCAGTACTTC
TRBJ1-1 - TRBD1 TRBV11-2 CASSSLQGADTEAFF TGTGCCAGCAGCTCATTACAGGGGGCTGACACTGAAGCTTTCTTT
TRBJ2-5 - - TRBV28 CASSTEETQYF TGTGCCAGCAGTACTGAAGAGACCCAGTACTTC
TRBJ2-1 - TRBD2 TRBV7-2 CASSLDGTTSSYNEQFF TGTGCCAGCAGCTTAGACGGGACTACGAGCTCCTACAATGAGCAGTTCTTC
TRBJ2-1 once - TRBV5-6 CASSFYITTGSDEQFF TGTGCCAGCAGCTTTTATATTACTACAGGGTCGGATGAGCAGTTCTTC
TRBJ2-2 - TRBD1 TRBV27 CASSTGALAGELFF TGTGCCAGCAGTACAGGGGCCCTCGCCGGGGAGCTGTTTTTT
TRBJ2-3 - - TRBV9 CASSVAGLFTDTQYF TGTGCCAGCAGCGTAGCGGGACTCTTCACAGATACGCAGTATTTT
TRBJ2-5 - TRBD2 TRBV28 CASTTSGSRETQYF TGTGCCAGCACAACTAGCGGGAGTCGGGAGACCCAGTACTTC
TRBJ2-7 - - TRBV28 CASSAITRTSYEQYF TGTGCCAGCAGTGCCATTACTAGGACGTCCTACGAGCAGTACTTC
TRBJ2-1 - TRBD2 TRBV19 CASSLRTSGRSSYNEQFF TGTGCCAGTAGTCTGCGGACTAGCGGGAGGAGCTCCTACAATGAGCAGTTCTTC
TRBJ2-3 - TRBD2 TRBV5-1 CASSLVEVAGGGNTQYF TGCGCCAGCAGCTTGGTAGAGGTAGCGGGAGGTGGGAATACGCAGTATTTT
TRBJ1-1 - - TRBV25-1 CASSESGNTEAFF TGTGCCAGCAGTGAGAGTGGGAACACTGAAGCTTTCTTT
TRBJ2-4 - - TRBV7-2 CASSLKGVGIQYF TGTGCCAGCAGCTTGAAGGGGGTTGGCATTCAGTACTTC
TRBJ2-1 - - TRBV19 CASSTTPSYNEQFF TGTGCCAGTAGTACTACCCCCTCATACAATGAGCAGTTCTTC